The sequence of this T cell receptor beta chain was determined in a study of cytomegalovirus exposure and HLA in healthy donors. This CDR3 comprises 14 residues. CDR1 is LNHNV and CDR2 is YYDKDF in the germline V gene (reference sequence). Losses at the gene ends were 3 bases for V and 9 bases for J; bases not matched to a gene: 6. PCR primers comprised 60 Vbeta and 13 Jbeta primers. Profiling relied on immunoSEQ multiplex PCR, and the TCRdb table lists in-frame clones only, not all of them. The sample yields about 150,000 clones, roughly 80% seen once. This clone was counted a few times. V is TRBV15 and J is TRBJ2-1, with TRBD1 identical over 9 bases. The source is a male donor in good health and CMV-seronegative. The sequenced material came from PBMCs. The CDR3 coding sequence is TGTGCCACCAGCAGGGGACAGGGTGTGGCTGAGCAGTTCTTC. Residues: CATSRGQGVAEQFF.